The present entry profiles one T cell receptor beta chain with its context. The V and J ends lost 1 base and 2 bases respectively, with 18 bases between them. Germline CDR1 LNHDA, CDR2 SQIVND (reference sequence). The CDR3 extends over 17 amino acids. Under the authors' procedure: Estimated nucleated cell counts came from reference gene primer amplification. Libraries were prepared by immunoSEQ multiplex PCR; TCRdb keeps only in-frame clonotypes and omits some of them. The V and J calls and clone size are taken from that table; D and trimming were inferred from the DNA. The sample yields fewer than 500,000 clones, over 65% seen once. The data belong to a study of blood T cell repertoires in COVID-19.

The TCR originated in a human donor with acute or convalescent COVID-19. The donor label of this sample is uncertain. The sample taken for sequencing was peripheral blood. This chain uses TRBV19 with TRBJ2-7; TRBD2 might be the D (5 bases). CDR3 in amino acids: CASSIVGRAGRTYEQYF. In nucleotides, the CDR3 is TGTGCCAGTAGTATAGTTGGGCGGGCGGGCCGCACCTACGAGCAGTACTTC.